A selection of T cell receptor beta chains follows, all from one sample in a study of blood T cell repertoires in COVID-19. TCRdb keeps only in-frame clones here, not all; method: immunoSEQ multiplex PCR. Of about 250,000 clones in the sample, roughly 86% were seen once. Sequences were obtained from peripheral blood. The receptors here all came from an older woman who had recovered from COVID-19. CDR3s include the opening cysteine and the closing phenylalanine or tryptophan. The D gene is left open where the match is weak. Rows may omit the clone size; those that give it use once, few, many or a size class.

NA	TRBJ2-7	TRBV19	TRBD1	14	TGTGCCAGTAGTACGGACAGGGGGCAGGCCGAGCAGTACTTC	CASSTDRGQAEQYF
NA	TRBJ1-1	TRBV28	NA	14	TGTGCCAGCAGTACCAGGAACGACGACACTGAAGCTTTCTTT	CASSTRNDDTEAFF
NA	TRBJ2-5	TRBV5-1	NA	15	TGCGCCAGCAGCTTGGCGGGGACACTACAAGAGACCCAGTACTTC	CASSLAGTLQETQYF
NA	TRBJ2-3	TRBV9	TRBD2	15	TGTGCCAGCAGCGGCAGCGGGGGGGCCTTAGATACGCAGTATTTT	CASSGSGGALDTQYF
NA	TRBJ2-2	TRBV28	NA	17	TGTGCCAGCAGACGCCGGTGGGACACCCTCACCACCGGGGAGCTGTTTTTT	CASRRRWDTLTTGELFF
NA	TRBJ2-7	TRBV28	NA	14	TGTGCCAGCAGTTTAACGACAGGCCTACGAGTGCAGTACTTC	CASSLTTGLRVQYF
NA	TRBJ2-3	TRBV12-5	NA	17	TGTGCTAGTGGTTTGGGAGCACAGGGAAGGCCTGTGGATACGCAGTATTTT	CASGLGAQGRPVDTQYF
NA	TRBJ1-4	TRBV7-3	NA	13	TGTGCCAGCAGCTCAACCGGTAATGAAAAACTGTTTTTT	CASSSTGNEKLFF
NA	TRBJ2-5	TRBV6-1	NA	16	TGTGCCAGCAGTGTTCACCGGACAAACCTAGAAGAGACCCAGTACTTC	CASSVHRTNLEETQYF
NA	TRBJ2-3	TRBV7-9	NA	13	TGTGCCAGCAGTCCCAAAATCACAGATACGCAGTATTTT	CASSPKITDTQYF
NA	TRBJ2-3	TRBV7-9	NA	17	TGTGCCAGCAGGGGGCCGGCGACAGACCAAAGCACAGATACGCAGTATTTT	CASRGPATDQSTDTQYF
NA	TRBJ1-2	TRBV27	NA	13	TGTGCCAGCAGTTTTGCCAGTAACTATGGCTACACCTTC	CASSFASNYGYTF
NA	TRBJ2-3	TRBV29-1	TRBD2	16	TGCAGCGTTGGAGCGGGGGGCCACTCAGGCACAGATACGCAGTATTTT	CSVGAGGHSGTDTQYF
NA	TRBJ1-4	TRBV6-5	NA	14	TGTGCCAGCAGACAGGGACAACTTAATGAAAAACTGTTTTTT	CASRQGQLNEKLFF
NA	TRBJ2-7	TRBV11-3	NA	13	TGTGCCAGCAGCTTCGGGTCAACCTACGAGCAGTACTTC	CASSFGSTYEQYF
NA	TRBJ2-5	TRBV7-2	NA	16	TGTGCCAGCAGCTTACAGGCTTGGGCGGGGACGGAGACCCAGTACTTC	CASSLQAWAGTETQYF
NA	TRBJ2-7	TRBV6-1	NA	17	TGTGCCAGCAGTGCCCAAGGGCGGGGACGTCTCTCCTACGAGCAGTACTTC	CASSAQGRGRLSYEQYF
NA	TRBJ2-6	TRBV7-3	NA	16	TGTGCCAGCAGCTTGGTCCGGGGCTCTGGGGCCAACGTCCTGACTTTC	CASSLVRGSGANVLTF
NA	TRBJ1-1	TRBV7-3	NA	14	TGTGCCAGCAGCTTAGTCAGTGGAGGAACTGAAGCTTTCTTT	CASSLVSGGTEAFF
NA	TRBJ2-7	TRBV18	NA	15	TGTGCCAGCTCACCGGGCAGGGGAAGTGAATACGAGCAGTACTTC	CASSPGRGSEYEQYF
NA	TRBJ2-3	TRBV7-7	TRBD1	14	TGTGCTAGCAGCTTAGGGCGACAGGGCGGTACGCAGTATTTT	CASSLGRQGGTQYF
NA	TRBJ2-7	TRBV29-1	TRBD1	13	TGCAGCACCCGCCGGGACAGGGTAGACGAGCAGTACTTC	CSTRRDRVDEQYF
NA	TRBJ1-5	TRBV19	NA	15	TGTGCCAGTACCCAGAACAGGGATAGCAATCAGCCCCAGCATTTT	CASTQNRDSNQPQHF
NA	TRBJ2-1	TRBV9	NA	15	TGTGCCAGCAGCGTAGTTGCAGGGACCTACAATGAGCAGTTCTTC	CASSVVAGTYNEQFF
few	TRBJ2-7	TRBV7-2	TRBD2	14	TGTGCCAGCACGCCCCTAGCGGGGGGGCACGAGCAGTACTTC	CASTPLAGGHEQYF
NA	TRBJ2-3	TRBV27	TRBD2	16	TGTGCCAGCAGTTTATCGGCTAGCGGGAAACAAGATACGCAGTATTTT	CASSLSASGKQDTQYF
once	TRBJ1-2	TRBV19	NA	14	TGTGCCAGTAGTTTAGCTGTCAGGAACTATGGCTACACCTTC	CASSLAVRNYGYTF
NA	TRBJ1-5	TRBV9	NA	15	TGTGCCAGCAGCGCACTTGGACAGCCCAATCAGCCCCAGCATTTT	CASSALGQPNQPQHF
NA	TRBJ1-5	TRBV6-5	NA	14	TGTGCCACCTCGGGACTCCTTAGCAATCAGCCCCAGCATTTT	CATSGLLSNQPQHF
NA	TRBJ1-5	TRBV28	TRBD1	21	TGTGCCAGCAGTTTACTCGGGACAGGCTACGTGAAGGGTGAAAGCAATCAGCCCCAGCATTTT	CASSLLGTGYVKGESNQPQHF
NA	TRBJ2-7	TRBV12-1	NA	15	TGTGCCAGCAGCCCCCCCGGGTCGACAGGTCTGAGGCAGTACTTC	CASSPPGSTGLRQYF
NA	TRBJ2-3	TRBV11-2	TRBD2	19	TGTGCCAGCAGCTCCACCCCCCCAGGACTAGCGGGGGGCACAGATACGCAGTATTTT	CASSSTPPGLAGGTDTQYF
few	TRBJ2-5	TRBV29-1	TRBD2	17	TGCAGCGTTGAGTTCACTAGCGGGGGGGCCGTCCTCGAGACCCAGTACTTC	CSVEFTSGGAVLETQYF
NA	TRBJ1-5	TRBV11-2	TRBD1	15	TGTGCCAGCAGCTCCGGACAGGGCCTCAATCAGCCCCAGCATTTT	CASSSGQGLNQPQHF
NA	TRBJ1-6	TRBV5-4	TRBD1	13	TGTGCCAGCAGCTGGGGGACAGGGGCACCCCTCCACTTT	CASSWGTGAPLHF
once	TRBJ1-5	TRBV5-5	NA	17	TGTGCCAGCACCCCCGGAAGGGGGGGAGATGGCAATCAGCCCCAGCATTTT	CASTPGRGGDGNQPQHF
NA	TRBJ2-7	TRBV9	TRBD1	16	TGTGCCAGCAGCGTAGGAGTGGGAGGACAGGGCGAAAAGCAGTACTTC	CASSVGVGGQGEKQYF
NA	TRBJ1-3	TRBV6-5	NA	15	TGTGCCAGCAGTTACAGCGCGGTGGATAGAAACACCATATATTTT	CASSYSAVDRNTIYF
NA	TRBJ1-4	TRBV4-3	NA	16	TGCGCCAGCAGCCAAGACCGTGGGGGGTTGAATGAAAAACTGTTTTTT	CASSQDRGGLNEKLFF
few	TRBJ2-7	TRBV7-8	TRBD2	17	TGTGCCAGCAGCCCTAGCGGGGTCCCAGGAAGCTCCTACGAGCAGTACTTC	CASSPSGVPGSSYEQYF
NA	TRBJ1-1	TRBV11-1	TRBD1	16	TGTGCCAGCAGCTTAGGCCACACAGGGGGTGAAACTGAAGCTTTCTTT	CASSLGHTGGETEAFF
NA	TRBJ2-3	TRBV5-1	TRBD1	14	TGCGCCAGCAGCCTAGGACAGGTGGCAGATACGCAGTATTTT	CASSLGQVADTQYF
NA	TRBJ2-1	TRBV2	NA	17	TGTGCCAGCACACTCATCGGACAGCGTCCAGTTTTAAATGAGCAGTTCTTC	CASTLIGQRPVLNEQFF
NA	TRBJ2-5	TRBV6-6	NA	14	TGTGCCAGCAGAAAAACCCCGGGGGAAGAGACCCAGTACTTC	CASRKTPGEETQYF
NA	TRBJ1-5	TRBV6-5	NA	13	TGTGCCAGCAGCGGACAGTACAATCAGCCCCAGCATTTT	CASSGQYNQPQHF
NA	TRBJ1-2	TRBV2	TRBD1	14	TGTGCCAGCAGTCCACAACAGGGGGAATATGGCTACACCTTC	CASSPQQGEYGYTF
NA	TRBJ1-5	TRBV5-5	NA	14	TGTGCCAGCAGCTTGCGGGGTCAGCTCTTGCCCCAGCATTTT	CASSLRGQLLPQHF
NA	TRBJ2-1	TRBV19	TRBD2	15	TGTGCCAGTAGTATTGGTGCGGGGGGGTACAATGAGCAGTTCTTC	CASSIGAGGYNEQFF
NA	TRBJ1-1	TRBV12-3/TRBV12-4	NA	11	TGTGCCAGCAGTTTCGGGGCTGAAGCTTTCTTT	CASSFGAEAFF
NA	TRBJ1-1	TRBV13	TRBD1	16	TGTGCCAGCAGCAATCCCCCCAATCAGAGGGGGCCTGAAGCTTTCTTT	CASSNPPNQRGPEAFF
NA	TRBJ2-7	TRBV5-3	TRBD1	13	TGTGCCAGAAGCCGGACAGGGCGTGGGGAGCAGTACTTC	CARSRTGRGEQYF
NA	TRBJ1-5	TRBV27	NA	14	TGTGCCAGCAGTTTATCAGGACTTGATCAGCCCCAGCATTTT	CASSLSGLDQPQHF
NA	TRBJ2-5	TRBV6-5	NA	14	TGTGCCAGCAGTCCCTTTGGACAGCAAGAGACCCAGTACTTC	CASSPFGQQETQYF
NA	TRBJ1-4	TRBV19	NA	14	TGTGCCAGTAGTATCCTCCGGAGTAATGAAAAACTGTTTTTT	CASSILRSNEKLFF
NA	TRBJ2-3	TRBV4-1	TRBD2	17	TGCGCCAGCAGCCAAGATGGGACTAGCGGCTCCACAGATACGCAGTATTTT	CASSQDGTSGSTDTQYF
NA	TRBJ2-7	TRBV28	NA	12	TGTGCCAGCATAGGCAGGGTGTACGAGCAGTACTTC	CASIGRVYEQYF
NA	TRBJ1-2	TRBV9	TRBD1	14	TGTGCCAGCAGCGTGGACAGGGAAAGGAGTGGCTACACCTTC	CASSVDRERSGYTF
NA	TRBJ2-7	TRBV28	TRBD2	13	TGTGCCAGCAGTTCCCCAGCGGGGGCTGAGCAGTACTTC	CASSSPAGAEQYF
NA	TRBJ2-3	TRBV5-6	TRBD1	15	TGTGCCAGCAGCTTCGGGACAGGGCGCACAGATACGCAGTATTTT	CASSFGTGRTDTQYF